These T cell receptor beta chains were read from a single sample in a study of post-analysis software for immune sequencing data. MiXCR, run by TCRdb on the PCR reads, gives a single entry per CDR3 protein. Of 700,000 to 800,000 distinct CDR3 sequences in the sample, roughly 27% were seen once. The sequenced sample consisted of blood. Receptor source: a girl aged 10-17 years with multiple sclerosis. Each CDR3 is given with its conserved first and last residue. The D gene is left open where the match is weak. Expanded clones get a size class; other rows say once, few or many, or leave the size out.

size	V	D	J	CDR3	DNA
few	TRBV28	TRBD2	TRBJ2-7	CGSTSGPSYEQYF	TGTGGCAGCACTAGCGGGCCTTCCTACGAGCAGTACTTC
.	TRBV28	.	TRBJ2-3	CAGSPRAASTDTQYF	TGTGCCGGCAGTCCACGAGCGGCTAGCACAGATACGCAGTATTTT
.	TRBV6-5	TRBD2	TRBJ2-7	CASSYRREGYEQYF	TGTGCCAGCAGTTACCGGCGGGAGGGCTACGAGCAGTACTTC
.	TRBV6-5	.	TRBJ2-4	CASSWQGEGDIQYF	TGTGCCAGTAGTTGGCAGGGGGAGGGAGACATTCAGTACTTC
.	TRBV3-1	.	TRBJ1-5	CASSHWSVTQGNQPQHF	TGTGCCAGCAGCCACTGGTCGGTGACTCAAGGCAATCAGCCCCAGCATTTT
once	TRBV12-3/TRBV12-4	TRBD2	TRBJ2-3	CASRILGLAADAQYF	TGTGCCAGCAGAATCCTAGGACTAGCAGCAGATGCGCAGTATTTT
.	TRBV20-1	.	TRBJ2-5	CSAVPLGETQYF	TGCAGTGCGGTCCCCCTAGGAGAGACCCAGTACTTC
few	TRBV10-3	.	TRBJ2-1	CAISGDRGRGTSVINEQFF	TGTGCCATCAGTGGGGACAGGGGACGGGGGACTAGCGTAATCAATGAGCAGTTCTTC
.	TRBV2	.	TRBJ1-6	CASLSSYNSPLHF	TGTGCCAGCTTGAGCTCCTATAATTCACCCCTCCACTTT
.	TRBV24-1	TRBD1	TRBJ1-5	CATSDNGQGFQPQHF	TGTGCCACCAGTGACAATGGACAGGGGTTTCAGCCCCAGCATTTT
.	TRBV20-1	.	TRBJ2-5	CSASRTKETQYF	TGCAGTGCTAGTCGTACCAAAGAGACCCAGTACTTC
few	TRBV3-1	.	TRBJ2-6	CASSQQYGGSYSGANVLTF	TGTGCCAGCAGCCAACAGTACGGGGGCAGTTACTCTGGGGCCAACGTCCTGACTTTC
.	TRBV7-2	.	TRBJ1-1	CASSLVSGITEAFF	TGTGCCAGCAGCTTAGTTTCAGGGATCACTGAAGCTTTCTTT
.	TRBV5-1	TRBD2	TRBJ2-5	CASSSGGAMRETQYF	TGCGCCAGCAGCAGCGGGGGGGCCATGAGAGAGACCCAGTACTTC
.	TRBV9	.	TRBJ2-2	CASSISGTANTGELFF	TGTGCCAGCAGCATAAGCGGGACAGCCAACACCGGGGAGCTGTTTTTT
.	TRBV6-1	.	TRBJ2-7	CASRIAAGLHYEQYF	TGTGCCAGCAGGATCGCTGCGGGACTTCACTACGAGCAGTACTTC
.	TRBV29-1	.	TRBJ2-5	CSVDPVDKGLKTRYF	TGCAGTGTCGATCCCGTCGACAAGGGGTTAAAGACCCGGTACTTC
.	TRBV20-1	.	TRBJ2-5	CSARVSGVKETQYF	TGCAGTGCTAGAGTGTCGGGTGTTAAAGAGACCCAGTACTTC
few	TRBV20-1	TRBD1	TRBJ1-1	CSARDRVRGTSTEAFF	TGCAGTGCTAGAGATCGCGTCAGGGGGACTTCCACTGAAGCTTTCTTT
many	TRBV20-1	.	TRBJ2-4	CSAGLLAKNIQYF	TGCAGTGCTGGGCTACTAGCCAAAAACATTCAGTACTTC
few	TRBV20-1	.	TRBJ2-1	CSARTGGEQFF	TGCAGTGCTAGGACAGGTGGGGAGCAGTTCTTC
.	TRBV20-1	.	TRBJ1-6	CSASPQPSSYNSPLHF	TGCAGTGCTAGCCCACAGCCCAGCTCCTATAATTCACCCCTCCACTTT
.	TRBV27	TRBD2	TRBJ2-1	CASSFTGTSGYNEQFF	TGTGCCAGCAGTTTCACCGGGACTAGCGGTTACAATGAGCAGTTCTTC
few	TRBV12-3/TRBV12-4	.	TRBJ2-7	CASSLKGAGEQYF	TGTGCCAGCAGTTTAAAGGGGGCGGGGGAGCAGTACTTC
.	TRBV2	TRBD1	TRBJ2-1	CASRLRGQDNEQFF	TGTGCCAGCAGACTCAGGGGGCAAGACAATGAGCAGTTCTTC
few	TRBV10-3	TRBD2	TRBJ2-1	CAITAGLATTYNEQFF	TGTGCCATCACGGCAGGACTAGCGACTACCTACAATGAGCAGTTCTTC